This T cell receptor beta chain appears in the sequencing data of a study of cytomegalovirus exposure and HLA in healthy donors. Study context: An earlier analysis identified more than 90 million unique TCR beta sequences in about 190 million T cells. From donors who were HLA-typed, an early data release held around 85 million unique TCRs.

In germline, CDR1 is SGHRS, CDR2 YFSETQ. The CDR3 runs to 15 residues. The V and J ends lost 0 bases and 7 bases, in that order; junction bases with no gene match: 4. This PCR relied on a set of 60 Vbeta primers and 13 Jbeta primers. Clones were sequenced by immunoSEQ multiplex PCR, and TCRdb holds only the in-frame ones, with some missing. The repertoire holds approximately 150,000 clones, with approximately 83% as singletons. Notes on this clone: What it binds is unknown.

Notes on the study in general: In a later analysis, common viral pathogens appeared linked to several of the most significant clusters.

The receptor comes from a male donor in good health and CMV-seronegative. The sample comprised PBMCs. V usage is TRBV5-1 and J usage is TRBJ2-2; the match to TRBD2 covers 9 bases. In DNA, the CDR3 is TGCGCCAGCAGCTTGGGGCTAGCGGGATTCGGGGAGCTGTTTTTT. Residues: CASSLGLAGFGELFF.